This T cell receptor beta chain stems from a study of cytomegalovirus exposure and HLA in healthy donors. The PCR used 60 Vbeta and 13 Jbeta primers. Sequencing was performed with immunoSEQ multiplex PCR; in TCRdb, only in-frame clones are kept and a portion is missing. The repertoire holds around 170,000 clones, with around 83% as singletons. Study-wide results and caveats: A few V segments could not be told apart, such as TRBV6-2 and TRBV6-3, and were left out.

The V gene lost 0 bases and the J gene lost 0 bases, with 11 bases spanning the gap. The germline V gene has CDR1 SGHVS and CDR2 FNYEAQ. This CDR3 has 16 residues. About this clone itself: Its antigen remains unknown.

This TCR derives from a woman between 18 and 30 years old in good health and CMV-seronegative. The sequenced material came from PBMCs. The V gene is TRBV7-6, the J gene TRBJ1-1, with D tentatively TRBD1 (6 bases). The CDR3 here is CASSLAVDRLNTEAFF. The DNA for the CDR3 is TGTGCCAGCAGCTTAGCGGTTGACAGGTTGAACACTGAAGCTTTCTTT.